Detailed here is one TCR beta chain. This same CDR3 is encoded by further DNA sequences in the sample. As originally analysed: Amplification of reference gene primers was used by the study to estimate nucleated cell counts. Only in-frame clones appear in the TCRdb table, and some are missing; sequencing was by immunoSEQ multiplex PCR. V, J and clone size derive from that table, while D and trimming were established from the DNA sequence. The repertoire holds about 75,000 clones, with 87% as singletons. The data were obtained in a study of blood T cell repertoires in COVID-19. At the level of the study: PBMCs, B-cell-depleted T cells, or T cells were the source of the cDNA or gDNA that made up the material.

This CDR3 is built from 14 residues. Trimming stripped 1 base from V and 2 bases from J, with 8 bases between. Germline CDR1 is LGHDT and CDR2 is YNNKEL (reference sequence). The chain recombines TRBV3-1 (or the pseudogene TRBV3-2) with TRBJ1-1; D is perhaps TRBD1 (5 bases). Sequencing was performed on peripheral blood. The source is a woman aged 50 to 65 with acute or convalescent COVID-19. CDR3 sequence (DNA): TGTGCCAGCAGCCAAGTCGGGGGAAACACTGAAGCTTTCTTT. Translated: CASSQVGGNTEAFF.